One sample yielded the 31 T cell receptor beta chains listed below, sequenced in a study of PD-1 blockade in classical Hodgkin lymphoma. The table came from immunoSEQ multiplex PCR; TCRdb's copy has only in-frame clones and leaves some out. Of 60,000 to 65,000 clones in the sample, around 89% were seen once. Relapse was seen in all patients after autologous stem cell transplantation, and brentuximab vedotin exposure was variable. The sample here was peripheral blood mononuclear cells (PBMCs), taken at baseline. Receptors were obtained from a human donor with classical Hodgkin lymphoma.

The CDR3 nucleotides read TGTGCCAGCAGCTCGACAGGGACCGGCTACACCTTC. Its translation is CASSSTGTGYTF. This chain connects TRBV7-6 to TRBJ1-2, with 7 bases that match TRBD1. The germline CDR1 and CDR2 sequences are SGHVS and FNYEAQ. Unmatched junction bases numbered 4, after V lost 4 bases and J lost 8 bases. The CDR3 is made up of 12 amino acids. Supplemented by reference TRBV7-6 and TRBJ1-2, the full variable domain reads GAGVSQSPRYKVTKRGQDVALRCDPISGHVSLYWYRQALGQGPEFLTYFNYEAQQDKSGLPNDRFSAERPEGSISTLTIQRTEQRDSAMYRCASSSTGTGYTFGSGTRLTVV.

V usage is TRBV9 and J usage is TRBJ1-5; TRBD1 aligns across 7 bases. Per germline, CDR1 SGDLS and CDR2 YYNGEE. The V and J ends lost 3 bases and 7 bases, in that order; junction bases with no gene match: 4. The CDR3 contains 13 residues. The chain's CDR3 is CASSADRDQPQHF. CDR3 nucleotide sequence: TGTGCCAGCAGCGCAGACAGGGACCAGCCCCAGCATTTT.

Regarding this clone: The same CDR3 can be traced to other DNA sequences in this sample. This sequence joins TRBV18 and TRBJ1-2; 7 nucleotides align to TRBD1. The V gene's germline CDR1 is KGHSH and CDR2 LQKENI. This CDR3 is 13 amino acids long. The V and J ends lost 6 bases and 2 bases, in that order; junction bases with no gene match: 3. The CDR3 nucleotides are TGTGCCAGCTCCCCGACAGGGAACTATGGCTACACCTTC. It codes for CASSPTGNYGYTF. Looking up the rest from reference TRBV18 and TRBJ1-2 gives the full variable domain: NAGVMQNPRHLVRRRGQEARLRCSPMKGHSHVYWYRQLPEEGLKFMVYLQKENIIDESGMPKERFSAEFPKEGPSILRIQQVVRGDSAAYFCASSPTGNYGYTFGSGTRLTVV.

The CDR3 reads CASSRSGRPETQYF. Written as DNA, the CDR3 is TGTGCCAGCAGCCGAAGCGGTCGGCCGGAGACCCAGTACTTC. V is TRBV7-9 and J is TRBJ2-5; possible D gene TRBD2, 5 bases. The CDR3 is made up of 14 amino acids. CDR1 and CDR2 from the germline V gene are SEHNR and FQNEAQ (reference sequence). Deletions cut 5 bases from V and 5 bases from J, with 15 bases between.

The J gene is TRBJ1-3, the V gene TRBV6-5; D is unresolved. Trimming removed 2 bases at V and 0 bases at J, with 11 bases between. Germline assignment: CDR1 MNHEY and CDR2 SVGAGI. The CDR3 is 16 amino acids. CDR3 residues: CASSYGRTSSGNTIYF. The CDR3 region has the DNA TGTGCCAGCAGTTACGGCAGGACTAGCTCTGGAAACACCATATATTTT.

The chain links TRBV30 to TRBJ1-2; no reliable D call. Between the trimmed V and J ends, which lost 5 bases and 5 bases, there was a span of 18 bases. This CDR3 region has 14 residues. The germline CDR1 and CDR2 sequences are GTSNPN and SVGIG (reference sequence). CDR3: CAWDQLEWEYGYTF. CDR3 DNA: TGTGCCTGGGACCAACTTGAGTGGGAGTATGGCTACACCTTC.

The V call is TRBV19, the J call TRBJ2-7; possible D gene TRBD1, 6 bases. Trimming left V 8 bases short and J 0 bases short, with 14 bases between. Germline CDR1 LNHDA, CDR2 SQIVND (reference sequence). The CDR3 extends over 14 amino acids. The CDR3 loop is CASATGFPSYEQYF. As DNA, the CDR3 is TGTGCCAGTGCGACAGGCTTCCCCTCCTACGAGCAGTACTTC. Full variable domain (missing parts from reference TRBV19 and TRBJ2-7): DGGITQSPKYLFRKEGQNVTLSCEQNLNHDAMYWYRQDPGQGLRLIYYSQIVNDFQKGDIAEGYSVSREKKESFPLTVTSAQKNPTAFYLCASATGFPSYEQYFGPGTRLTVT.

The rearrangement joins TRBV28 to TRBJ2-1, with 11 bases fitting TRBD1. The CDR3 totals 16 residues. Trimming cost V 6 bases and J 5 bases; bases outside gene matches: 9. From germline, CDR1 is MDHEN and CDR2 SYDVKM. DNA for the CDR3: TGTGCCAGCAGCAACCTCGGACAGGGGGCAGACAATGAGCAGTTCTTC. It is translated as CASSNLGQGADNEQFF.

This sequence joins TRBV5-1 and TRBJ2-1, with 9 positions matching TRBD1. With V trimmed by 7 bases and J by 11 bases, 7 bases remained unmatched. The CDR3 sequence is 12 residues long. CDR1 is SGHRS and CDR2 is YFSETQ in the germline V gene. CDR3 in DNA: TGCGCCAGCCAACGGACAGGGGAACAGCAGTTCTTC. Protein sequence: CASQRTGEQQFF.

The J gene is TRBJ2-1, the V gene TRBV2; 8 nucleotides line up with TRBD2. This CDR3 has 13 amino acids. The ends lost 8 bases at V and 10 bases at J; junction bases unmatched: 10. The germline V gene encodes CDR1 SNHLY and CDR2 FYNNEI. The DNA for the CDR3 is TGTGCCAGCCCCGCGGTGGTAGCGGGGGAGCAGTTCTTC. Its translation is CASPAVVAGEQFF.

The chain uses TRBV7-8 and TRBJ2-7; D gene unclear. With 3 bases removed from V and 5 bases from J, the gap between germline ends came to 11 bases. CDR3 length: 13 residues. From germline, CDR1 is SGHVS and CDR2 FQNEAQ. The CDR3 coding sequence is TGTGCCAGCAGCTTGCCAGCCTCAGACGAGCAGTACTTC. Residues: CASSLPASDEQYF.

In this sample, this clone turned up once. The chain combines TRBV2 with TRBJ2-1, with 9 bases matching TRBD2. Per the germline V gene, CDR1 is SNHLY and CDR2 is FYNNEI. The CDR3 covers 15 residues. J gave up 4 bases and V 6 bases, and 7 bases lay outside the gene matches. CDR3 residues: CASSSAGGFYNEQFF. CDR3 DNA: TGTGCCAGCAGCTCAGCGGGGGGATTTTACAATGAGCAGTTCTTC. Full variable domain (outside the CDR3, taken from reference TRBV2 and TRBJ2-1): EPEVTQTPSHQVTQMGQEVILRCVPISNHLYFYWYRQILGQKVEFLVSFYNNEISEKSEIFDDQFSVERPDGSNFTLKIRSTKLEDSAMYFCASSSAGGFYNEQFFGPGTRLTVL.

The CDR3 DNA sequence: TGTGCCAGCAGTTCGGGGACAGCAATTTACGAGCAGTACTTC. Amino acid sequence: CASSSGTAIYEQYF. The rearrangement uses TRBV27 and TRBJ2-7; 7 nucleotides match TRBD1. Germline V gives CDR1 MNHEY, CDR2 SMNVEV (reference sequence). V was clipped by 4 bases and J by 4 bases; unmatched bases: 7. The CDR3 covers 14 residues.

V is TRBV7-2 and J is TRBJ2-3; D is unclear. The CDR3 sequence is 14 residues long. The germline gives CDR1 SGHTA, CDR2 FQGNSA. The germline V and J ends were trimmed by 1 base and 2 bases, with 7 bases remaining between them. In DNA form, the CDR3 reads TGTGCCAGCAGCTTAGGGGTTTACACAGATACGCAGTATTTT. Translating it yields CASSLGVYTDTQYF.

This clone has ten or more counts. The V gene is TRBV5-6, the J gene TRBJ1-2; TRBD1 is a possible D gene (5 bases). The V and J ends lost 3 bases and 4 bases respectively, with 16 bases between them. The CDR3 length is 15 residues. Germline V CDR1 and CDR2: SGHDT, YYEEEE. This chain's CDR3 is CASSSQETPIYGYTF. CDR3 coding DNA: TGTGCCAGCAGCTCACAGGAGACACCGATCTATGGCTACACCTTC. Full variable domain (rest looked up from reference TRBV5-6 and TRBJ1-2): DAGVTQSPTHLIKTRGQQVTLRCSPKSGHDTVSWYQQALGQGPQFIFQYYEEEERQRGNFPDRFSGHQFPNYSSELNVNALLLGDSALYLCASSSQETPIYGYTFGSGTRLTVV.

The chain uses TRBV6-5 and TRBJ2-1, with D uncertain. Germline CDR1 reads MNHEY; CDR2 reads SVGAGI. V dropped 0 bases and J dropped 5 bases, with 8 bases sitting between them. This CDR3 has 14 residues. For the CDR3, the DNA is TGTGCCAGCAGTTACTCAACAGCAGACAATGAGCAGTTCTTC. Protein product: CASSYSTADNEQFF.

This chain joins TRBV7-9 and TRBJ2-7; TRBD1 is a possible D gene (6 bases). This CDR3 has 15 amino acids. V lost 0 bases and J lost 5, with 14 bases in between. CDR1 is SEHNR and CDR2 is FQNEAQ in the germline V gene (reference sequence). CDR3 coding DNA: TGTGCCAGCAGCTTAGCGTTGGCAGGGGTCGACGAGCAGTACTTC. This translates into CASSLALAGVDEQYF. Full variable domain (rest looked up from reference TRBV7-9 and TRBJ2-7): DTGVSQNPRHKITKRGQNVTFRCDPISEHNRLYWYRQTLGQGPEFLTYFQNEAQLEKSRLLSDRFSAERPKGSFSTLEIQRTEQGDSAMYLCASSLALAGVDEQYFGPGTRLTVT.

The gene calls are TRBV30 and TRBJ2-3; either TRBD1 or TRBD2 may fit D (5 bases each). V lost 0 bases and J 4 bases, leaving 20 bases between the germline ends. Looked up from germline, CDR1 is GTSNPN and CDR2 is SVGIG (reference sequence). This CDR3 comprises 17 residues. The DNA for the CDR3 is TGTGCCTGGAGTGTACACCCCGCAGCCGTGGGGGCAGATACGCAGTATTTT. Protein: CAWSVHPAAVGADTQYF.

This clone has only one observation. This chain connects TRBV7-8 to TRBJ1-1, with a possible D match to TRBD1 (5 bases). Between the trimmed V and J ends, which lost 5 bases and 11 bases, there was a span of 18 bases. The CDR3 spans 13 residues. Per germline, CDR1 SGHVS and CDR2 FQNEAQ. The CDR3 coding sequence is TGTGCCAGCAGCATCGGACAAACCACTGGGGCTTTCTTT. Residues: CASSIGQTTGAFF.

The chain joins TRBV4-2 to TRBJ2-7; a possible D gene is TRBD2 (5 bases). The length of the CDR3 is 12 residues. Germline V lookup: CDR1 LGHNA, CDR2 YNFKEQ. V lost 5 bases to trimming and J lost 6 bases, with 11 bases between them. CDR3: CASSVTGSEQYF. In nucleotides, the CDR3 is TGTGCCAGCAGCGTCACGGGGAGCGAGCAGTACTTC.

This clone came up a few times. CDR3 sequence reads: CASSGDRYSNQPQHF. CDR3 bases: TGTGCCAGCAGCGGGGATCGGTATAGCAATCAGCCCCAGCATTTT. The V and J genes are TRBV6-5 and TRBJ1-5; no firm D call. CDR3 length equals 15 residues. V lost 6 bases and J 0 bases, leaving 12 bases between the germline ends. CDR1 and CDR2 from the germline V gene are MNHEY and SVGAGI.

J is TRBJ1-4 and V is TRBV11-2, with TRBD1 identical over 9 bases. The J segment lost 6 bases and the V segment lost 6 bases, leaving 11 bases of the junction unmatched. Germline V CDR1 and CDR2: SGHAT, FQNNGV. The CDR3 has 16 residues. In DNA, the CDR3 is TGTGCCAGCAGACCAGCAAGGGGACAGGGATATGAAAAACTGTTTTTT. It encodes CASRPARGQGYEKLFF.

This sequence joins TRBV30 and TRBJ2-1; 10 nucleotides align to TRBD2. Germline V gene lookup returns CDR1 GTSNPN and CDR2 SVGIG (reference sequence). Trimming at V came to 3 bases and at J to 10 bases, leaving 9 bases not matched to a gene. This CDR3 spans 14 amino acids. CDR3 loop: CAWSAAGGPGEQFF. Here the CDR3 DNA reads TGTGCCTGGAGCGCAGCGGGGGGGCCTGGGGAGCAGTTCTTC. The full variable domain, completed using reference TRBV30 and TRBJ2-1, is SQTIHQWPATLVQPVGSPLSLECTVEGTSNPNLYWYRQAAGRGLQLLFYSVGIGQISSEVPQNLSASRPQDRQFILSSKKLLLSDSGFYLCAWSAAGGPGEQFFGPGTRLTVL.

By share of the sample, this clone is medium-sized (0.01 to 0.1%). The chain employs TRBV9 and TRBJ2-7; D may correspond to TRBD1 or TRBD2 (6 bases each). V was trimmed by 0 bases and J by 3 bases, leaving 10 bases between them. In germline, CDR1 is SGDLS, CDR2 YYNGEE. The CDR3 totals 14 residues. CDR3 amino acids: CASSVGGGGYEQYF. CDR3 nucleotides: TGTGCCAGCAGCGTAGGAGGGGGAGGCTACGAGCAGTACTTC.

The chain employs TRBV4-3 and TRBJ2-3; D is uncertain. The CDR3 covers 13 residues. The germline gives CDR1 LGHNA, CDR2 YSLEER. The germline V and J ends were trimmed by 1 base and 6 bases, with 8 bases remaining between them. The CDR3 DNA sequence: TGCGCCAGCAGCCAAGGGGTAAAGGATACGCAGTATTTT. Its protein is CASSQGVKDTQYF.

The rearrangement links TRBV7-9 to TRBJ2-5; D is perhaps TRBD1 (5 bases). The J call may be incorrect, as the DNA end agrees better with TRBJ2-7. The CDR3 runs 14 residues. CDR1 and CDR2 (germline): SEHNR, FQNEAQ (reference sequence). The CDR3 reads CASSLYVGVGEQYF. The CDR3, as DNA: TGTGCCAGCAGCTTATATGTAGGGGTTGGCGAGCAGTACTTC.

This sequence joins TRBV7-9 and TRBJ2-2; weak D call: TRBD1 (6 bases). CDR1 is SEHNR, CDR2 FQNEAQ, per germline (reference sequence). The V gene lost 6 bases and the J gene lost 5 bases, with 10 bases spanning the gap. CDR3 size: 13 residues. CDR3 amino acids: CASSRTVTGELFF. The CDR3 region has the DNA TGTGCCAGCAGTCGGACAGTGACCGGGGAGCTGTTTTTT.

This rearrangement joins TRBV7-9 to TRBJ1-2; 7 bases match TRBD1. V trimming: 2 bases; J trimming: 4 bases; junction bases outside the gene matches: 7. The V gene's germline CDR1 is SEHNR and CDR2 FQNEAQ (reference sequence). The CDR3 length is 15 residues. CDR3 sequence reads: CASSLQAGGGYGYTF. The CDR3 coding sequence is TGTGCCAGCAGCTTACAGGCAGGGGGTGGCTATGGCTACACCTTC. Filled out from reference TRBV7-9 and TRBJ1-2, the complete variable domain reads DTGVSQNPRHKITKRGQNVTFRCDPISEHNRLYWYRQTLGQGPEFLTYFQNEAQLEKSRLLSDRFSAERPKGSFSTLEIQRTEQGDSAMYLCASSLQAGGGYGYTFGSGTRLTVV.

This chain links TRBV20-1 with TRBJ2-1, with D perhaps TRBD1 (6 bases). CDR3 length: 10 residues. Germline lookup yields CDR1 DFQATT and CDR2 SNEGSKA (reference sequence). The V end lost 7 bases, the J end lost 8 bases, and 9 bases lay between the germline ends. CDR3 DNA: TGCAGTGGGGGGCCCCATGAGCAGTTCTTC. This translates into CSGGPHEQFF.

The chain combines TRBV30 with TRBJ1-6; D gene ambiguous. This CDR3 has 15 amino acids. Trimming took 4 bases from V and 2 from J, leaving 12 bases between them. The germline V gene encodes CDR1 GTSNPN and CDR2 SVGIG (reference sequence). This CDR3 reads CAWTTRSPYNSPLHF. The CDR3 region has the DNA TGTGCCTGGACGACGCGATCCCCCTATAATTCACCCCTCCACTTT.

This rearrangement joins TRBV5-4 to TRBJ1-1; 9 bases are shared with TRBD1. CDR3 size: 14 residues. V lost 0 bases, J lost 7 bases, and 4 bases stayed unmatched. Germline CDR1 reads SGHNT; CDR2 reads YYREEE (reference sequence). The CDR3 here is CASSLDRGQIEAFF. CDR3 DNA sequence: TGTGCCAGCAGCTTGGACAGGGGGCAGATTGAAGCTTTCTTT.